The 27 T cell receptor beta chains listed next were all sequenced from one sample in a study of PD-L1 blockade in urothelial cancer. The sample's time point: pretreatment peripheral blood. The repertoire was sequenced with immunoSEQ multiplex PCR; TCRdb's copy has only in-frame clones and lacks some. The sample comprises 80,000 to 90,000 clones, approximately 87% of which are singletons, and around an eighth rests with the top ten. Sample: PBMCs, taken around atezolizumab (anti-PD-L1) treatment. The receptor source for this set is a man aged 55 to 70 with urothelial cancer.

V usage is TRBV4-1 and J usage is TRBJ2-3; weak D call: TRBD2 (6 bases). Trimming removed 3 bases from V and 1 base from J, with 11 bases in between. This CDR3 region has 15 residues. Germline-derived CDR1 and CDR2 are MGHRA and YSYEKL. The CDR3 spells CASSHSLARTDTQYF. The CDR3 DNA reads TGCGCCAGCAGCCATTCTCTAGCGCGCACAGATACGCAGTATTTT.

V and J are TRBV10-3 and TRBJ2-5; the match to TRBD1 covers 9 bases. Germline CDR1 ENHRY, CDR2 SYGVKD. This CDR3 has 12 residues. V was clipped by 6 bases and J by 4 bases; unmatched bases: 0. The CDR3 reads CAIRGQGETQYF. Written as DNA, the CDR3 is TGTGCCATCAGGGGACAGGGAGAGACCCAGTACTTC.

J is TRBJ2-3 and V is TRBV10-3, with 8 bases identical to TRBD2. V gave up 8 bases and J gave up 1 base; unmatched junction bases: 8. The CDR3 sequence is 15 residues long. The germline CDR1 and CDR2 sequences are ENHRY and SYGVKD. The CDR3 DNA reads TGTGCCATCTGGGGAACGACTAGCGGCACAGATACGCAGTATTTT. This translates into CAIWGTTSGTDTQYF.

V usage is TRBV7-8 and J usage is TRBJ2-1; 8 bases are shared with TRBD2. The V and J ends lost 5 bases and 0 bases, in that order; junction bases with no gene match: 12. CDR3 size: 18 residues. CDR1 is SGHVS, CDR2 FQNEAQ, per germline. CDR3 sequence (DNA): TGTGCCAGCAGCGCCCGGGGCGGGGGGCCCTTCTCCTACAATGAGCAGTTCTTC. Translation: CASSARGGGPFSYNEQFF.

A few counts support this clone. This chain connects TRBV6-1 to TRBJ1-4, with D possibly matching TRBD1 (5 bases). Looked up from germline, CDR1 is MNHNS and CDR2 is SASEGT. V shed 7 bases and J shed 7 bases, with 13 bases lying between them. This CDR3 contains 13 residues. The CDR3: CASIRGLGEKLFF. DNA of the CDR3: TGTGCCAGCATTAGGGGATTGGGTGAAAAACTGTTTTTT.

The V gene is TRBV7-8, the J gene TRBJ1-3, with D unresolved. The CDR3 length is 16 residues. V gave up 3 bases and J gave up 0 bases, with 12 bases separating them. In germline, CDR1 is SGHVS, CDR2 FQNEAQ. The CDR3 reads CASSFVASFSGNTIYF. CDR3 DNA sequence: TGTGCCAGCAGCTTTGTAGCCTCTTTCTCTGGAAACACCATATATTTT.

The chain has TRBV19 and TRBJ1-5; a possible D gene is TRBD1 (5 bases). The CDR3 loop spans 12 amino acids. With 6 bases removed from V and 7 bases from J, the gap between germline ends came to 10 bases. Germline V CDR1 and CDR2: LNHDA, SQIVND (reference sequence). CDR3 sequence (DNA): TGTGCCAGTAGGGGGGGGGAACAGCCCCAGCATTTT. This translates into CASRGGEQPQHF. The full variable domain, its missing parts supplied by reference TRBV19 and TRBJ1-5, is DGGITQSPKYLFRKEGQNVTLSCEQNLNHDAMYWYRQDPGQGLRLIYYSQIVNDFQKGDIAEGYSVSREKKESFPLTVTSAQKNPTAFYLCASRGGEQPQHFGDGTRLSIL.

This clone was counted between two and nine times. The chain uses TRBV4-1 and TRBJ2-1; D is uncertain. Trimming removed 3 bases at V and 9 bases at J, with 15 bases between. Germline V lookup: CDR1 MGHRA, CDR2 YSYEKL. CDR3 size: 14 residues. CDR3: CASSHDSLTVEQFF. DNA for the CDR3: TGCGCCAGCAGCCACGATAGCCTGACGGTTGAGCAGTTCTTC.

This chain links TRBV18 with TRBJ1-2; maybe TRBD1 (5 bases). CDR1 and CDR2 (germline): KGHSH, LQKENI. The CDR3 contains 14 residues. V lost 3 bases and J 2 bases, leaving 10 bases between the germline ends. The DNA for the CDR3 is TGTGCCAGCTCACCCGGGGGGTCAAACTATGGCTACACCTTC. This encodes CASSPGGSNYGYTF.

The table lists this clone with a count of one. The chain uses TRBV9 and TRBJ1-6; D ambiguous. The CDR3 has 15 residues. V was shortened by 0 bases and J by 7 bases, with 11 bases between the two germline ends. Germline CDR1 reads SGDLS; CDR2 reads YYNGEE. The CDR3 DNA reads TGTGCCAGCAGCGTAGTCGAGGCTCCAAATTCACCCCTCCACTTT. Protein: CASSVVEAPNSPLHF.

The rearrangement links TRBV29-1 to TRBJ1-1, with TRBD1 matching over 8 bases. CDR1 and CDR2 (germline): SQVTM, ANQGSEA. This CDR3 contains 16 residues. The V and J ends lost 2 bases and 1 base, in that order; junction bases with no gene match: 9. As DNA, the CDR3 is TGCAGCGTTGAAAGGAAACAGGGGGGGACGAACACTGAAGCTTTCTTT. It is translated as CSVERKQGGTNTEAFF.

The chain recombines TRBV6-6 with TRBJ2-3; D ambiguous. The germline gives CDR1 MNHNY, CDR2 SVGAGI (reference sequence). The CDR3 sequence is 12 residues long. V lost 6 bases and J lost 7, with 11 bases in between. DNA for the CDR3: TGTGCCAGCAGGTCCGACGGGTATACGCAGTATTTT. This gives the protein CASRSDGYTQYF.

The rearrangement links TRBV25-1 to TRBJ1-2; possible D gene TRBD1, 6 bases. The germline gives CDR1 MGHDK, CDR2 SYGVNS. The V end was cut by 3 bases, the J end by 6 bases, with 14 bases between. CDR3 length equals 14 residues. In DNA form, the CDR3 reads TGTGCCAGCAGTGAGTCCGGGACATGGGATGGCTACACCTTC. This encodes CASSESGTWDGYTF.

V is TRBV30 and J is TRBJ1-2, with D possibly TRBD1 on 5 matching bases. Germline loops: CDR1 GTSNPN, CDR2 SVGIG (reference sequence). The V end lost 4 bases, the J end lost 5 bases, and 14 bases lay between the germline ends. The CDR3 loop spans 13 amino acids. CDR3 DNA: TGTGCCTGGACGACAGACGCCCGATATGGCTACACCTTC. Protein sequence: CAWTTDARYGYTF.

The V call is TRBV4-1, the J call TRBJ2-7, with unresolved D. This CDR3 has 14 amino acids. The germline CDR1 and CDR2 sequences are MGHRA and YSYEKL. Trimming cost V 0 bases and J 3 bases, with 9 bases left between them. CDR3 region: CASSQDPGFYEQYF. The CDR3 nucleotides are TGCGCCAGCAGCCAAGACCCAGGTTTCTACGAGCAGTACTTC.

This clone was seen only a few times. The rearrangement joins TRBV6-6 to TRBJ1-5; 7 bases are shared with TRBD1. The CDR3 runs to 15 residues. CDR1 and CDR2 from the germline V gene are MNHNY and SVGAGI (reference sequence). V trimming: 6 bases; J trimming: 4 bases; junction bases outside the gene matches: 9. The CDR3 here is CASSRQGFWNQPQHF. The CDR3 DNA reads TGTGCCAGCAGCCGACAGGGTTTTTGGAATCAGCCCCAGCATTTT.

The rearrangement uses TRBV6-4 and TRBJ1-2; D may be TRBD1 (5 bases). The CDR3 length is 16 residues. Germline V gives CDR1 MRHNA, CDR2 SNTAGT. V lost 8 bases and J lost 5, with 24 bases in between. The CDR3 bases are TGTGCCAGCTCACCCGCGGGGCCATCGGGCGTTTATGGCTACACCTTC. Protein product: CASSPAGPSGVYGYTF.

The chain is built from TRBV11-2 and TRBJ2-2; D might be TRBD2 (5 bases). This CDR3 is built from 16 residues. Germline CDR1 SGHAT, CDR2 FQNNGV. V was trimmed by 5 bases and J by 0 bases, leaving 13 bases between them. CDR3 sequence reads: CASSPSSRANTGELFF. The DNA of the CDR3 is TGTGCCAGCAGCCCCTCCTCGAGGGCGAACACCGGGGAGCTGTTTTTT.

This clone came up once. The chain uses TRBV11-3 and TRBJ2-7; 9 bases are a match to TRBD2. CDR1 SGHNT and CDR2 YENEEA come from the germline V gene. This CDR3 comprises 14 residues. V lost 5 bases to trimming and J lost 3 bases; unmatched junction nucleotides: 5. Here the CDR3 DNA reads TGTGCCAGCAGCGCACTAGCGGGCGGCTACGAGCAGTACTTC. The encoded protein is CASSALAGGYEQYF.

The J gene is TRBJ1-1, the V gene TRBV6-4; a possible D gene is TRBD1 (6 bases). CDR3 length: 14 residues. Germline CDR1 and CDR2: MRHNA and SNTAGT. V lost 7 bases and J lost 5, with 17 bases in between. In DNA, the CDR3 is TGTGCCAGCAAACTACAGGGAAGTGAAACTGAAGCTTTCTTT. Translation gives CASKLQGSETEAFF.

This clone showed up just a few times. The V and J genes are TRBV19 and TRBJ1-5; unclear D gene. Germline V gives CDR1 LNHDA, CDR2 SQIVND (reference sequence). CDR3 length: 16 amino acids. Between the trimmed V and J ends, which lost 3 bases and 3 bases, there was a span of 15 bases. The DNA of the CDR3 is TGTGCCAGTAGTATCGGGGTTGCGGTCCTCAATCAGCCCCAGCATTTT. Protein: CASSIGVAVLNQPQHF.

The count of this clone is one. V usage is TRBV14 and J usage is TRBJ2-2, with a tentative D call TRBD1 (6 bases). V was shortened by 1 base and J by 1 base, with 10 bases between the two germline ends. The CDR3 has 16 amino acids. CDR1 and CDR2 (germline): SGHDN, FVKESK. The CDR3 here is CASSQVTGKNTGELFF. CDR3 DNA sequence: TGTGCCAGCAGCCAAGTAACAGGGAAGAACACCGGGGAGCTGTTTTTT.

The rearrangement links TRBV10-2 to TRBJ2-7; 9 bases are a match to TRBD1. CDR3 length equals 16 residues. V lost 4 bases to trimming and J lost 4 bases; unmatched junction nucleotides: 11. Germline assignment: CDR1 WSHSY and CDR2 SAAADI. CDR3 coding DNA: TGCGCCAGCAGTGCAGGACAGGGGCCCGAAAGATACGAGCAGTACTTC. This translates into CASSAGQGPERYEQYF.

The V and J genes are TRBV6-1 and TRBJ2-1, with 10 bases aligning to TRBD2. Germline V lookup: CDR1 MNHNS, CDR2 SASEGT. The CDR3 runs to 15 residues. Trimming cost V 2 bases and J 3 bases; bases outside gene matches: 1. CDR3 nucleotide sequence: TGTGCCAGCAGTGAACTAGCGGGAGTCTACAATGAGCAGTTCTTC. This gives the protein CASSELAGVYNEQFF.

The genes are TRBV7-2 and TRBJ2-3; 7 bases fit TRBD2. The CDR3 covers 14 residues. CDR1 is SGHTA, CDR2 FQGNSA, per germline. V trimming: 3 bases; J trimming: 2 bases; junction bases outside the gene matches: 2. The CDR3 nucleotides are TGTGCCAGCAGCTTCGGGGGGACCACAGATACGCAGTATTTT. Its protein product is CASSFGGTTDTQYF.

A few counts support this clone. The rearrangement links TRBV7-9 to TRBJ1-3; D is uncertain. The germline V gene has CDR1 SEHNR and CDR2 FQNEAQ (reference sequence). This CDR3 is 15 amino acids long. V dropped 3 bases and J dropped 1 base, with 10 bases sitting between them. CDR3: CASSLAFASGNTIYF. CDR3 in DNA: TGTGCCAGCAGCTTGGCTTTCGCTTCTGGAAACACCATATATTTT.

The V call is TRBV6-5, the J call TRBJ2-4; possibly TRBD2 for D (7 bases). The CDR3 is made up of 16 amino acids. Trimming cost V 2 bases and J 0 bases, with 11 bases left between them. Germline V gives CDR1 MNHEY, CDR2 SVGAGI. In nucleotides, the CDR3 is TGTGCCAGCAGTTACCGGGGGGCATTAGCCAAAAACATTCAGTACTTC. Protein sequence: CASSYRGALAKNIQYF.